This TCR beta chain originates from a study of cytomegalovirus exposure and HLA in healthy donors. The study's findings and limits: Most sequenced TCRs were rare (though some public TCRs occurred in many donors).

From germline, CDR1 is MDHEN and CDR2 SYDVKM. The CDR3 has 14 amino acids. V dropped 5 bases and J dropped 6 bases, with 17 bases sitting between them. Donors had nominal health at sampling but likely had unrecorded immune exposures. Points on this clone: Its antigen is currently unknown.

The primer mix had 60 Vbeta and 13 Jbeta primers. Some clones are missing from TCRdb's copy, which holds only in-frame ones; the method was immunoSEQ multiplex PCR. This table has approximately 120,000 clones, around 86% appearing once. The TCR originated in a woman aged 25 to 39 in good health and CMV-seronegative. The chain recombines TRBV28 with TRBJ2-7; D is possibly TRBD2 (6 bases). Material for sequencing was PBMCs. Here the CDR3 reads CASSPPGLYSEQYF. DNA for the CDR3: TGTGCCAGCAGTCCTCCGGGACTCTATTCCGAGCAGTACTTC.